This note documents a single T cell receptor beta chain sequence. The antigen remains undetermined. These data are taken from a study of beta chain features in type 1 diabetes. Blood was drawn once from each donor into heparinised tubes. The draws averaged about 0.11 L. Germline values: CDR1 MNHEY, CDR2 SVGAGI. CDR3 length: 12 amino acids. Trimming pared 5 bases from V and 2 bases from J, leaving 5 bases between. The entirety of the isolated RNA underwent reverse transcription, so expressed TCRB transcripts were sequenced. Produced via immunoSEQ multiplex PCR; TCRdb's table is partial and in-frame only. Here the sample spans roughly 730,000 clones, 13% being singletons. Study-wide results and limits: In all four CD4+ subsets, TCRB CDR3 length was significantly, moderately reduced in type 1 diabetes.

The source of this sequence is a man between 18 and 29 years old with type 1 diabetes. The sequenced sample consisted of naive CD4+ T cells from blood. The V call is TRBV6-5, the J call TRBJ2-3; no clear D. The CDR3 sequence is CASSAYTDTQYF. The CDR3 region has the DNA TGTGCCAGCAGTGCCTACACAGATACGCAGTATTTT.